Here is one T cell receptor (beta chain) with its context. What it binds is unknown. Its ends do not fully match the called genes, so a read error is possible. The CDR3 extends over 12 amino acids. CDR1 ENHRY and CDR2 SYGVKD come from the germline V gene. This specimen belongs to a study of PD-1 blockade in classical Hodgkin lymphoma. Whole-study results and caveats: Healthy donors were reported to have higher baseline TCR diversity than newly diagnosed patients.

Regarding time point: cycle 4 day 1 (C4D1), after more than 5 weeks of nivolumab. Each and every patient relapsed after autologous stem cell transplantation, and patients got differing brentuximab vedotin exposure. Best responses fell into complete response, partial response or progressive disease. Using immunoSEQ multiplex PCR, the repertoire was profiled, and TCRdb retains in-frame clones only, with some absent. Of tens of thousands of clones in the sample, around 80% were seen once. This chain links TRBV10-3 with TRBJ1-2; D remains unclear. This receptor was obtained from a human donor with classical Hodgkin lymphoma. This specimen consisted of peripheral blood mononuclear cells (PBMCs), obtained before the fourth cycle of nivolumab. DNA for the CDR3: TGTGCCAGCAGTCGTGGGTCCAGAGGCTACACCTTC. This encodes CASSRGSRGYTF.